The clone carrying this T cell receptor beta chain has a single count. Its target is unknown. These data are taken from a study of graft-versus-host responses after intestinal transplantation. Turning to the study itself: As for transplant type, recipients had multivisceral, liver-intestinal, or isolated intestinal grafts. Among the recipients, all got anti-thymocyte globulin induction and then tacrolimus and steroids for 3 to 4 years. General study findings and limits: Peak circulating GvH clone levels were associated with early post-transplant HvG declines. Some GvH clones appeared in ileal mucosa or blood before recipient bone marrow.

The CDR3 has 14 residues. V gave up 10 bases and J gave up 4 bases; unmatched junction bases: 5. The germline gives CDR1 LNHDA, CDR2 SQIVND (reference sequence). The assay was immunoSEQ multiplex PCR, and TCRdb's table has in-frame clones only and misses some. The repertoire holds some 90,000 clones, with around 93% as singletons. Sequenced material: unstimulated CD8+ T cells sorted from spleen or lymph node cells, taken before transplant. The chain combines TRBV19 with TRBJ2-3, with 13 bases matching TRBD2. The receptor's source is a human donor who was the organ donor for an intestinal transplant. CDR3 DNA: TGTGCCACCTCCGGACTAGCGGGGGCAGATACGCAGTATTTT. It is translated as CATSGLAGADTQYF.